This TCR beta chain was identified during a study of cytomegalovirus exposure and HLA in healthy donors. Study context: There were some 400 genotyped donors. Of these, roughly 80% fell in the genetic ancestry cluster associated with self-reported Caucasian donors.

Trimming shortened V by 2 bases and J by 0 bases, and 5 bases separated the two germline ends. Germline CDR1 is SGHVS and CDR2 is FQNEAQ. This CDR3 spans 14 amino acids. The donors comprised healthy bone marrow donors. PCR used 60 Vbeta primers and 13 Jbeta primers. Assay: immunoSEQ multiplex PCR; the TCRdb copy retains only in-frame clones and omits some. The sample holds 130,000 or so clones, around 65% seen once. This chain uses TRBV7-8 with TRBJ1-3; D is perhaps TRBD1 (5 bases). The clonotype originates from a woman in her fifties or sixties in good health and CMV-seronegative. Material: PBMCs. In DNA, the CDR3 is TGTGCCAGCAGCTTAAGGGGCTCTGGAAACACCATATATTTT. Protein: CASSLRGSGNTIYF.